This T cell receptor beta chain was captured in a study of human T cells and chemical hapten exposure. Study context: On about 2 cm by about 2 cm of upper inner arm skin, sensitization was performed with 2% DPC.

One entry per CDR3 protein results from TCRdb running MiXCR on the RACE reads. This table holds more than 250,000 distinct CDR3 sequences, 7.5% to 9% found once. Described time point: pre-sensitization, week 0. Treatment noted: therapeutic diphenylcyclopropenone sensitization with weekly scalp DPC. V lost 1 base, J lost 4 bases, and 9 bases stayed unmatched. CDR1 is MGHRA, CDR2 YSYEKL, per germline. This CDR3 contains 18 residues. The gene calls are TRBV4-1 and TRBJ2-5; 13 bases are shared with TRBD2. The clonotype originates from a man younger than 35 with alopecia areata. Some clones in this sample may be carry-over from other donors' samples. The specimen was whole blood, collected in connection with sensitization to the hapten diphenylcyclopropenone (DPC). The CDR3: CASSQGLTSGGARETQYF. The DNA of the CDR3 is TGCGCCAGCAGCCAAGGTCTAACTAGCGGGGGGGCGAGAGAGACCCAGTACTTC.